Listed here are 22 T cell receptor beta chains from one sample, sequenced in a study of blood T cell repertoires in COVID-19. TCRdb's table, derived via immunoSEQ multiplex PCR, lists solely in-frame clones and lacks some. The sample includes 250,000 to 300,000 clones, approximately 91% of them seen just once. Sequencing was carried out using PBMCs or T cells enriched from blood (not recorded which). The receptors stem from a woman aged 35 to 49 with acute COVID-19.

This clone occurred once. V and J are TRBV27 and TRBJ2-3, with TRBD2 as a possible D gene (6 bases). V lost 6 bases, J lost 6 bases, and 19 bases lay in between. The germline gives CDR1 MNHEY, CDR2 SMNVEV (reference sequence). This CDR3 is built from 15 residues. CDR3 nucleotide sequence: TGTGCCAGCAGCCTAGCTCCGCGTGGAGGGGATACGCAGTATTTT. This encodes CASSLAPRGGDTQYF.

The chain joins TRBV30 to TRBJ1-3; D may be TRBD1 (6 bases). Per the germline V gene, CDR1 is GTSNPN and CDR2 is SVGIG (reference sequence). This CDR3 comprises 12 residues. The CDR3 loop is CAVDSSGNTIYF. CDR3 bases: TGTGCTGTGGACAGCTCTGGAAACACCATATATTTT.

This CDR3 reads CATSRGDVGNEKLFF. DNA for the CDR3: TGTGCCACCAGCAGGGGGGACGTGGGCAACGAAAAACTGTTTTTT. The rearrangement joins TRBV6-5 to TRBJ1-4; 7 bases are shared with TRBD1. Trimming took 10 bases from V and 8 from J; bases not matched to a gene: 16. The CDR3 covers 15 residues. Germline assignment: CDR1 MNHEY and CDR2 SVGAGI.

This clone occurred a few times. The gene calls are TRBV4-1 and TRBJ2-7; TRBD2 aligns across 9 bases. The V and J ends lost 6 bases and 6 bases, in that order; junction bases with no gene match: 18. The CDR3 is 17 amino acids. The germline V gene has CDR1 MGHRA and CDR2 YSYEKL. The CDR3 sequence: CASSADFGVAGVSEQYF. The CDR3 DNA follows: TGCGCCAGCAGTGCGGATTTTGGGGTAGCGGGAGTCTCCGAGCAGTACTTC.

The chain recombines TRBV6-5 with TRBJ1-4; TRBD1 is a possible D gene (6 bases). This CDR3 spans 14 amino acids. V lost 2 bases to trimming and J lost 3 bases, with 7 bases between them. Germline loops: CDR1 MNHEY, CDR2 SVGAGI. CDR3 nucleotides: TGTGCCAGCAGTTACCGGACAGCTAATGAAAAACTGTTTTTT. This translates into CASSYRTANEKLFF.

The J gene is TRBJ2-3, the V gene TRBV5-1; 7 nucleotides line up with TRBD2. J was trimmed by 1 base and V by 2 bases; bases with no gene match: 4. The CDR3 is 15 residues long. Germline V gives CDR1 SGHRS, CDR2 YFSETQ. The CDR3 here is CASSLGTKRTDTQYF. In DNA form, the CDR3 reads TGCGCCAGCAGCTTAGGGACTAAGCGCACAGATACGCAGTATTTT.

This rearrangement joins TRBV5-1 to TRBJ2-1; D is perhaps TRBD1 (6 bases). This CDR3 region has 14 residues. Germline V gives CDR1 SGHRS, CDR2 YFSETQ. V lost 0 bases and J 7 bases, leaving 11 bases between the germline ends. CDR3: CASSLEDRTNEQFF. The CDR3 DNA reads TGCGCCAGCAGCTTGGAGGACAGAACGAATGAGCAGTTCTTC.

The chain links TRBV7-2 to TRBJ1-2; 7 bases are shared with TRBD1. There are 16 residues in the CDR3. The V segment lost 5 bases and the J segment 4 bases; nucleotides outside the gene matches: 13. Per germline, CDR1 SGHTA and CDR2 FQGNSA. CDR3 nucleotide sequence: TGTGCCAGCAGCGGTCTCCTCCCCGGGACAGCCTATGGCTACACCTTC. This codes for CASSGLLPGTAYGYTF.

The chain couples TRBV27 to TRBJ1-2; 11 nucleotides align to TRBD1. The CDR3 is 14 amino acids. The germline V gene has CDR1 MNHEY and CDR2 SMNVEV (reference sequence). V shed 5 bases, J shed 7 bases, and the junction held 6 bases outside the gene matches. Written as DNA, the CDR3 is TGTGCCAGCAGTCGGACAGGGGGCGCGGGTGGCTACACCTTC. This gives the protein CASSRTGGAGGYTF.

The rearrangement uses TRBV7-2 and TRBJ2-3, with 8 bases fitting TRBD2. The trim removed 3 bases at V and 2 bases at J, leaving 16 bases unmatched. This CDR3 region has 19 residues. CDR1 is SGHTA, CDR2 FQGNSA, per germline. This chain's CDR3 is CASSFRKVATGGATDTQYF. The CDR3 nucleotides read TGTGCCAGCAGCTTTCGTAAGGTAGCTACGGGGGGGGCCACAGATACGCAGTATTTT. Variable domain in full (rest from reference TRBV7-2 and TRBJ2-3): GAGVSQSPSNKVTEKGKDVELRCDPISGHTALYWYRQSLGQGLEFLIYFQGNSAPDKSGLPSDRFSAERTGGSVSTLTIQRTQQEDSAVYLCASSFRKVATGGATDTQYFGPGTRLTVL.

The genes are TRBV27 and TRBJ1-2, with 11 bases identical to TRBD1. Germline V gene sequence: CDR1 MNHEY, CDR2 SMNVEV (reference sequence). There are 15 residues in the CDR3. V gave up 6 bases and J gave up 4 bases; unmatched junction bases: 7. The CDR3 is CASSPDRGRSYGYTF. The CDR3, as DNA: TGTGCCAGCAGCCCGGACAGGGGGCGAAGCTATGGCTACACCTTC.

V and J are TRBV12-3 or TRBV12-4 and TRBJ1-1, with a possible D match to TRBD1 (6 bases). Trimming stripped 7 bases from V and 14 bases from J, with 23 bases between. The CDR3 loop spans 13 amino acids. CDR3 amino acids: CASNPQRGLNLFF. In DNA, the CDR3 is TGTGCCAGCAATCCTCAGAGGGGGTTGAATCTCTTCTTT.

The rearrangement joins TRBV6-5 to TRBJ1-1; D is unresolved. Germline loops: CDR1 MNHEY, CDR2 SVGAGI. This CDR3 spans 15 amino acids. V dropped 5 bases and J dropped 4 bases, with 17 bases sitting between them. This CDR3 is CASSLEGSYSTEAFF. CDR3 bases: TGTGCCAGCAGTCTGGAGGGCAGTTACTCCACTGAAGCTTTCTTT.

This clone appeared a single time. This chain links TRBV2 with TRBJ1-2; TRBD1 agrees at 8 bases. The CDR3 spans 16 residues. The ends lost 1 base at V and 7 bases at J; junction bases unmatched: 11. Germline V gene data show CDR1 as SNHLY and CDR2 as FYNNEI. This chain's CDR3 is CASSEEVAAGGLGYTF. Here the CDR3 DNA reads TGTGCCAGCAGTGAAGAAGTGGCGGCAGGGGGCCTTGGCTACACCTTC.

The chain is built from TRBV6-5 and TRBJ2-7; 7 bases are shared with TRBD2. The CDR3 is 15 amino acids. Germline CDR1 is MNHEY and CDR2 is SVGAGI. The V gene end was trimmed by 6 bases and the J gene end by 3 bases; junction bases not matched to a gene: 11. The CDR3 coding sequence is TGTGCCAGCAGGCCTGAGAGCGGGGTCTTCTACGAGCAGTACTTC. Translation gives CASRPESGVFYEQYF.

The gene calls are TRBV27 and TRBJ2-6; possibly TRBD1 for D (5 bases). This CDR3 comprises 20 residues. Trimming stripped 6 bases from V and 0 bases from J, with 24 bases between. Germline CDR1 MNHEY, CDR2 SMNVEV (reference sequence). The CDR3 spells CASRKFTVQGTVSGANVLTF. The DNA of the CDR3 is TGTGCCAGCAGAAAGTTTACGGTTCAGGGTACGGTCTCTGGGGCCAACGTCCTGACTTTC.

This chain uses TRBV5-6 with TRBJ1-2; 7 bases match TRBD1. The length of the CDR3 is 13 residues. After removal of 3 bases from V and 5 bases from J, the junction contained 4 bases not matched to a gene. Germline CDR1 reads SGHDT; CDR2 reads YYEEEE. The CDR3 nucleotides are TGTGCCAGCAGCTCGGACAGGATATATGGCTACACCTTC. Translation: CASSSDRIYGYTF. Drawing the rest from reference TRBV5-6 and TRBJ1-2, the complete variable domain is DAGVTQSPTHLIKTRGQQVTLRCSPKSGHDTVSWYQQALGQGPQFIFQYYEEEERQRGNFPDRFSGHQFPNYSSELNVNALLLGDSALYLCASSSDRIYGYTFGSGTRLTVV.

Notes on this clone: The same CDR3 arises from other DNA sequences in this sample as well. This chain links TRBV9 with TRBJ2-1, with 9 bases identical to TRBD2. The CDR3 is 13 amino acids. Germline trimming cut 0 bases from V and 9 bases from J; bases unmatched to any gene: 1. Germline lookup yields CDR1 SGDLS and CDR2 YYNGEE. In nucleotides, the CDR3 is TGTGCCAGCAGCGTAGTTAGCGGGAGTGAGCAGTTCTTC. This sequence encodes CASSVVSGSEQFF.

DNA for the CDR3: TGTGCCAGCAGCCCAGCGGGACCCTACAATGAGCAGTTCTTC. Residues: CASSPAGPYNEQFF. The chain employs TRBV6-5 and TRBJ2-1; 7 bases match TRBD2. The germline V gene has CDR1 MNHEY and CDR2 SVGAGI. The V gene end was trimmed by 6 bases and the J gene end by 2 bases; junction bases not matched to a gene: 4. There are 14 residues in the CDR3.

This chain links TRBV6-5 with TRBJ2-1, with 12 bases lining up with TRBD1. The CDR3 covers 15 residues. V was pared by 6 bases and J by 12 bases, with 12 bases of the junction left unmatched. The germline gives CDR1 MNHEY, CDR2 SVGAGI. This chain's CDR3 is CASSRRDRGRGGQFF. The DNA for the CDR3 is TGTGCCAGCAGCCGCCGGGACAGGGGGCGAGGTGGGCAGTTCTTC.

The chain carries TRBV20-1 and TRBJ2-5; D uncertain. The CDR3 is 10 residues long. Germline lookup yields CDR1 DFQATT and CDR2 SNEGSKA (reference sequence). Here the CDR3 reads CSAGQETQYF. In DNA, the CDR3 is TGCAGCGCCGGGCAAGAGACCCAGTACTTC.

The chain combines TRBV7-2 with TRBJ1-5, with a possible D match to TRBD1 (5 bases). The CDR3 runs 15 residues. Trimming cost V 4 bases and J 1 base, with 11 bases left between them. Germline assignment: CDR1 SGHTA and CDR2 FQGNSA. The CDR3 sequence: CASSSYDRSNQPQHF. CDR3 DNA sequence: TGTGCCAGCAGCTCCTACGACAGAAGCAATCAGCCCCAGCATTTT.